Listed here are 26 T cell receptor beta chains from one sample, sequenced in a study of blood T cell repertoires in COVID-19. Sequencing was performed with immunoSEQ multiplex PCR; in TCRdb, only in-frame clones are kept and a portion is missing. The profile shows more than 85,000 clones, around nine tenths of them singletons. Sequenced sample: peripheral blood. Source of these receptors: a woman aged 50 to 65 with COVID-19, enrolled during active disease.

V gene TRBV19 combines with J gene TRBJ1-5, with D uncertain. Germline CDR1 is LNHDA and CDR2 is SQIVND (reference sequence). The V and J ends lost 6 bases and 5 bases respectively, with 17 bases between them. The CDR3 extends over 15 amino acids. The CDR3: CASSLSVQAYQPQHF. The CDR3 DNA reads as TGTGCCAGTAGCCTGTCGGTCCAAGCTTATCAGCCCCAGCATTTT.

The V and J genes are TRBV5-6 and TRBJ2-7; D is unclear. V lost 2 bases, J lost 6 bases, and 9 bases lay in between. This CDR3 is 12 amino acids long. Germline CDR1 reads SGHDT; CDR2 reads YYEEEE. This CDR3 is CASSFTLGEQYF. The DNA of the CDR3 is TGTGCCAGCAGCTTTACCCTAGGCGAGCAGTACTTC. Full variable domain (outside the CDR3, taken from reference TRBV5-6 and TRBJ2-7): DAGVTQSPTHLIKTRGQQVTLRCSPKSGHDTVSWYQQALGQGPQFIFQYYEEEERQRGNFPDRFSGHQFPNYSSELNVNALLLGDSALYLCASSFTLGEQYFGPGTRLTVT.

This chain connects TRBV5-4 to TRBJ2-5; a possible D gene is TRBD2 (6 bases). The V end lost 4 bases, the J end lost 2 bases, and 18 bases lay between the germline ends. The CDR3 loop spans 16 amino acids. Germline values: CDR1 SGHNT, CDR2 YYREEE (reference sequence). CDR3 in DNA: TGTGCCAGCAGCCTTGCTCGCCCGGGACTTCAAGAGACCCAGTACTTC. This codes for CASSLARPGLQETQYF.

The chain combines TRBV7-6 with TRBJ1-6, with 8 bases identical to TRBD1. The germline gives CDR1 SGHVS, CDR2 FNYEAQ. The CDR3 has 17 residues. Trimming cost V 5 bases and J 7 bases; bases outside gene matches: 13. CDR3 sequence reads: CASSQTGAHIRNSPLHF. In nucleotides, the CDR3 is TGTGCCAGCAGCCAGACAGGGGCTCATATTCGGAATTCACCCCTCCACTTT. Drawing the rest from reference TRBV7-6 and TRBJ1-6, the complete variable domain is GAGVSQSPRYKVTKRGQDVALRCDPISGHVSLYWYRQALGQGPEFLTYFNYEAQQDKSGLPNDRFSAERPEGSISTLTIQRTEQRDSAMYRCASSQTGAHIRNSPLHFGNGTRLTVT.

The chain joins TRBV28 to TRBJ1-1; unclear D gene. The V end was cut by 6 bases, the J end by 4 bases, with 15 bases between. This CDR3 comprises 14 residues. The V gene's germline CDR1 is MDHEN and CDR2 SYDVKM. This CDR3 reads CASSLYTESTEAFF. CDR3 bases: TGTGCCAGCAGCCTATATACAGAGAGCACTGAAGCTTTCTTT.

This clone has only one observation. The chain uses TRBV28 and TRBJ1-2; D unresolved. Germline loops: CDR1 MDHEN, CDR2 SYDVKM. This CDR3 comprises 13 residues. Trimming took 5 bases from V and 4 from J, leaving 11 bases between them. The CDR3 bases are TGTGCCAGCAGTCATGCCGGGGTCTATGGCTACACCTTC. It encodes CASSHAGVYGYTF.

The J gene is TRBJ1-2, the V gene TRBV6-4; 12 bases are shared with TRBD1. Germline CDR1 MRHNA, CDR2 SNTAGT. This CDR3 region has 17 residues. With V trimmed by 5 bases and J by 3 bases, 10 bases remained unmatched. CDR3 nucleotides: TGTGCCAGCAGTTCAGAATGGGACAGGGGGCTATACTATGGCTACACCTTC. It is translated as CASSSEWDRGLYYGYTF.

This chain joins TRBV6-5 and TRBJ2-3, with D maybe TRBD1 (6 bases). The germline V gene encodes CDR1 MNHEY and CDR2 SVGAGI. This CDR3 contains 13 residues. The V gene lost 7 bases and the J gene lost 2 bases, with 10 bases spanning the gap. CDR3 amino acids: CASNNRVTDTQYF. As DNA, the CDR3 is TGTGCCAGCAACAACAGGGTCACAGATACGCAGTATTTT.

The chain recombines TRBV27 with TRBJ2-1; 9 bases are a match to TRBD1. Trimming cost V 5 bases and J 8 bases; bases outside gene matches: 10. Germline values: CDR1 MNHEY, CDR2 SMNVEV (reference sequence). This CDR3 contains 15 residues. The CDR3 is CASSLADRGLYEQFF. Written as DNA, the CDR3 is TGTGCCAGCAGTCTTGCGGACAGGGGATTATATGAGCAGTTCTTC.

The chain carries TRBV6-5 and TRBJ1-4, with no clear D. Germline-derived CDR1 and CDR2 are MNHEY and SVGAGI. The CDR3 runs to 14 residues. Deletions cut 6 bases from V and 5 bases from J, with 13 bases between. As DNA, the CDR3 is TGTGCCAGCAGAATTAACGAGAGGAATGAAAAACTGTTTTTT. As protein: CASRINERNEKLFF.

V gene TRBV7-2 combines with J gene TRBJ2-7, with D tentatively TRBD2 (5 bases). CDR3 size: 13 residues. The germline gives CDR1 SGHTA, CDR2 FQGNSA. V lost 5 bases and J lost 4, with 12 bases in between. CDR3 nucleotide sequence: TGTGCCAGCAGCCGCGATGGGAGATACGAGCAGTACGTC. Residues: CASSRDGRYEQYV.

The rearrangement joins TRBV19 to TRBJ2-2; possibly TRBD1 for D (6 bases). The germline V and J ends were trimmed by 3 bases and 8 bases, with 13 bases remaining between them. Germline V gene lookup returns CDR1 LNHDA and CDR2 SQIVND (reference sequence). This CDR3 is 14 amino acids long. CDR3 DNA sequence: TGTGCCAGTAGTATGTTAGTGGACAGTGGGGAGCTGTTTTTT. Translation gives CASSMLVDSGELFF.

The chain has TRBV10-2 and TRBJ1-3; D not certain. The germline V gene has CDR1 WSHSY and CDR2 SAAADI. The CDR3 sequence is 12 residues long. V lost 6 bases and J lost 4, with 7 bases in between. Here the CDR3 DNA reads TGCGCCAGCAGAACAGACGGAAACACCATATATTTT. Amino acid sequence: CASRTDGNTIYF.

The CDR3 is CASSPGILNTEAFF. As DNA, the CDR3 is TGTGCCAGCAGCCCAGGGATTCTGAACACTGAAGCTTTCTTT. This chain links TRBV7-2 with TRBJ1-1; TRBD1 is a possible D gene (5 bases). With 5 bases removed from V and 0 bases from J, the gap between germline ends came to 10 bases. This CDR3 comprises 14 residues. The germline V gene encodes CDR1 SGHTA and CDR2 FQGNSA.

J is TRBJ1-4 and V is TRBV12-3 or TRBV12-4, with D tentatively TRBD1 (5 bases). Trimming removed 5 bases at V and 8 bases at J, with 12 bases between. This CDR3 region has 13 residues. CDR3 sequence: CASSPRQREKLFF. As DNA, the CDR3 is TGTGCCAGCAGTCCCCGACAGCGAGAAAAACTGTTTTTT.

The genes are TRBV6-6 and TRBJ2-5; no clear D. Germline CDR1 MNHNY, CDR2 SVGAGI (reference sequence). The CDR3 is made up of 13 amino acids. V dropped 1 base and J dropped 5 bases, with 8 bases sitting between them. The CDR3 DNA reads TGTGCCAGCAGTTACTTGGGCTCGGAGACCCAGTACTTC. Amino acid sequence: CASSYLGSETQYF.

The rearrangement uses TRBV15 and TRBJ1-4; a weak D match, TRBD1 (5 bases). The CDR3 length is 18 residues. Trimming pared 0 bases from V and 3 bases from J, leaving 17 bases between. CDR1 and CDR2 (germline): LNHNV, YYDKDF (reference sequence). CDR3 protein: CATSRDRQPGEANEKLFF. The CDR3 nucleotides read TGTGCCACCAGCAGAGATCGACAGCCCGGGGAGGCTAATGAAAAACTGTTTTTT.

A word on this clone: Other DNA variants within this sample encode the same CDR3. The chain carries TRBV30 and TRBJ1-1; no firm D call. The CDR3 covers 13 residues. V was clipped by 0 bases and J by 1 base, with 6 bases between them. Germline-derived CDR1 and CDR2 are GTSNPN and SVGIG (reference sequence). The CDR3 DNA reads as TGTGCCTGGAGTGTGGGAGGGAACACTGAAGCTTTCTTT. Translated, it gives CAWSVGGNTEAFF.

This clone was detected only a few times. The genes are TRBV4-1 and TRBJ2-7; 7 bases map to TRBD2. Germline CDR1 is MGHRA and CDR2 is YSYEKL. V lost 3 bases to trimming and J lost 1 base; unmatched junction nucleotides: 12. The CDR3 runs to 17 residues. DNA of the CDR3: TGCGCCAGCAGCCATGTCTCAACTAGCGCTCTGTCCTACGAGCAGTACTTC. This gives the protein CASSHVSTSALSYEQYF.

V usage is TRBV27 and J usage is TRBJ1-5, with 8 nucleotides matching TRBD1. Unmatched junction bases numbered 7, after V lost 5 bases and J lost 4 bases. CDR3 length: 15 residues. CDR1 MNHEY and CDR2 SMNVEV come from the germline V gene (reference sequence). The CDR3 region is CASSPRTGRNQPQHF. Written as DNA, the CDR3 is TGTGCCAGCAGTCCTCGGACAGGGAGGAATCAGCCCCAGCATTTT.

The rearrangement links TRBV10-1 to TRBJ2-3; 9 bases are a match to TRBD2. The germline gives CDR1 WNHNN, CDR2 SYGVQD (reference sequence). J gave up 2 bases and V 4 bases, and 7 bases lay outside the gene matches. CDR3 length equals 16 residues. Written as DNA, the CDR3 is TGCGCCAGCAGTGGAGTAGCGGGGGCCCTCACAGATACGCAGTATTTT. It is translated as CASSGVAGALTDTQYF.

The J gene is TRBJ1-4, the V gene TRBV30; D not certain. Trimming shortened V by 4 bases and J by 6 bases, and 12 bases separated the two germline ends. This CDR3 is built from 13 residues. Germline V gene lookup returns CDR1 GTSNPN and CDR2 SVGIG (reference sequence). CDR3 protein: CAWTPPAHEKLFF. DNA for the CDR3: TGTGCCTGGACCCCACCCGCGCATGAAAAACTGTTTTTT.

This rearrangement joins TRBV28 to TRBJ2-7; 8 bases are shared with TRBD1. The germline V gene has CDR1 MDHEN and CDR2 SYDVKM. This CDR3 is 12 amino acids long. J lost 6 bases, V lost 6 bases, and 4 bases had no gene match. The CDR3 DNA is TGTGCCAGCAGATCAGGGGGCCGCGAGCAGTACGTC. Translation: CASRSGGREQYV.

The chain uses TRBV10-1 and TRBJ1-1, with 7 bases matching TRBD1. J lost 0 bases, V lost 5 bases, and 9 bases had no gene match. The CDR3 has 16 amino acids. Per germline, CDR1 WNHNN and CDR2 SYGVQD (reference sequence). CDR3 nucleotide sequence: TGCGCCAGCAGTAGGTCGACAGGGTCCATGAACACTGAAGCTTTCTTT. Translating gives CASSRSTGSMNTEAFF.

DNA for the CDR3: TGTGCCAGCAGCGCAAACAGGGGGCAGAGTGGCTACACCTTC. Amino acids: CASSANRGQSGYTF. The chain combines TRBV9 with TRBJ1-2; 9 nucleotides agree with TRBD1. V lost 3 bases and J lost 7; bases outside the gene matches: 7. Germline V CDR1 and CDR2: SGDLS, YYNGEE. The CDR3 totals 14 residues.

The rearrangement uses TRBV9 and TRBJ1-4, with 8 bases that match TRBD1. The trim removed 4 bases at V and 6 bases at J, leaving 14 bases unmatched. The CDR3 spans 17 residues. The germline CDR1 and CDR2 sequences are SGDLS and YYNGEE. CDR3 nucleotides: TGTGCCAGCAGCCCGTACTCCCAGGGGGCGCTGGATGAAAAACTGTTTTTT. As protein: CASSPYSQGALDEKLFF. Full variable domain (missing parts from reference TRBV9 and TRBJ1-4): DSGVTQTPKHLITATGQRVTLRCSPRSGDLSVYWYQQSLDQGLQFLIQYYNGEERAKGNILERFSAQQFPDLHSELNLSSLELGDSALYFCASSPYSQGALDEKLFFGSGTQLSVL.